This TCR beta chain appears in the sequencing data of a study of T cell changes during pregnancy in multiple sclerosis. Profiled with immunoSEQ multiplex PCR; TCRdb holds only in-frame clones, not every one. This table has nearly 110,000 clones, just under 95% appearing once. This CDR3 has 17 amino acids. Trimming left V 0 bases short and J 0 bases short, with 11 bases between. Per the germline V gene, CDR1 is SGHTA and CDR2 is FQGNSA. This specimen consisted of peripheral blood, obtained after pregnancy. This chain connects TRBV7-2 to TRBJ1-4; no definite D call. This sequence originates from a female donor with multiple sclerosis, enrolled in a pregnancy study. CDR3: CASSLAGVWATNEKLFF. CDR3 nucleotide sequence: TGTGCCAGCAGCTTAGCCGGGGTCTGGGCAACTAATGAAAAACTGTTTTTT. Together with reference TRBV7-2 and TRBJ1-4, the CDR3 gives the full variable domain: GAGVSQSPSNKVTEKGKDVELRCDPISGHTALYWYRQSLGQGLEFLIYFQGNSAPDKSGLPSDRFSAERTGGSVSTLTIQRTQQEDSAVYLCASSLAGVWATNEKLFFGSGTQLSVL.